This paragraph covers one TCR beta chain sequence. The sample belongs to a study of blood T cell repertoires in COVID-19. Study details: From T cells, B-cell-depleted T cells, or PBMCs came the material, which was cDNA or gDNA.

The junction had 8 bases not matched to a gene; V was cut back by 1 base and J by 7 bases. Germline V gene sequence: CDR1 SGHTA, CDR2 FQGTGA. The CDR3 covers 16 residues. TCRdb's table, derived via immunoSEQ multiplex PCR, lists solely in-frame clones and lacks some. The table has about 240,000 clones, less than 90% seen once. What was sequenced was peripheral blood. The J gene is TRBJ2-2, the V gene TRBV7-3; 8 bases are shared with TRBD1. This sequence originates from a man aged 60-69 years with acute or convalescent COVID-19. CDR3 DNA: TGTGCCAGCAGCTTAAATCGGCAGGGGGCCGGCGGGGAGCTGTTTTTT. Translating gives CASSLNRQGAGGELFF. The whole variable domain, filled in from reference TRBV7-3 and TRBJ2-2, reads GAGVSQTPSNKVTEKGKYVELRCDPISGHTALYWYRQSLGQGPEFLIYFQGTGAADDSGLPNDRFFAVRPEGSVSTLKIQRTERGDSAVYLCASSLNRQGAGGELFFGEGSRLTVL.